This T cell receptor beta chain was identified during a study of beta chain features in type 1 diabetes (dated by TCRdb to between 2017 and 2018). Background for the entire study: Patients and healthy donors did not differ in mean age, gender distribution, total cell number or subset yield. A total of 107,917,701 sorted cells were examined across all samples, and the number of cells per subset was strongly correlated with RNA yield. The study compared the TCRB repertoires of sorted circulating CD4+ T cell subsets in recently diagnosed type 1 diabetes patients with those in matched healthy donors. Naive and central memory subsets were obtained from all 30 or so donors, but regulatory and stem cell-like memory subsets were isolated from only 8 patients and roughly eight healthy donors. Results and caveats for the whole study, not just this receptor: The naive, central memory and regulatory TCRB repertoires appeared to resemble one another more closely among patients than among healthy donors. PCR may preferentially amplify shorter templates, but because patient and control samples were amplified and corrected together, any resulting skew would affect both groups equally. HLA sub-analyses involved small numbers of individuals, so any influence of HLA type on TCRB rearrangement remained unresolved. A moderate but significant shortening of TCRB CDR3 length was observed in type 1 diabetes patients in all four CD4+ subsets. Because cDNA was sequenced instead of genomic DNA, activated cells with high expression could be over-represented, although the groups did not differ in activation or CD3 levels. At VDJ recombination sites, type 1 diabetes patients had fewer insertions and more deleted nucleotides, which implies abnormalities in thymic rearrangement.

From the cysteine up to the phenylalanine, the CDR3 has a length of 15 residues. The kept DNA is CDR3 alone, 45 bases in frame from the first base. The germline V gene gives CDR1 as ENHRY and CDR2 as SYGVKD. V gives up 3 bases and J gives up 5 bases, and the segment between their germline ends measures 16 bases. The entire isolated RNA was reverse transcribed using the High Capacity cDNA Reverse Transcription Kit, and thus expressed TCRB transcripts were sequenced. Deep immunoSEQ sequencing was applied to naive, central memory and regulatory T cell samples, giving an average of about 3.8 million total reads per sample. After sorted cells were lysed in RLT buffer, RNA was extracted with DNase-treated RNeasy Micro or Mini kits, with the choice depending on cell number. To prevent cross-contamination, every cell subset was processed on its own, while patient and healthy donor samples were processed together. Using the immunoSEQ multiplex PCR, TCRB sequences were amplified from cDNA into 87-bp fragments spanning the CDR3 region. Amplicons were sequenced on the Illumina HiSeq platform. Processing in the source paper ran as follows. Synthetic template baselines were used to correct PCR bias computationally, reads within Hamming distance 2 were collapsed together, and singletons that could not be merged were discarded. Reads were aligned against IMGT to assign V, D and J genes, CDR3 length and insertions or deletions at six rearrangement sites. Within each subset, clonotype counts were normalized to sorted cell number, and only after that were true diversity and Gini coefficients computed with the tcR R package. Repertoire sharing was quantified using the overlap coefficient calculated on TCRB nucleotide sequences. As a proxy for the pre-selection repertoire, out-of-frame TCRB sequences from naive cells were analyzed. TCRdb stores this immuneACCESS table with in-frame sequences only. Part of the clones is absent; in the studies checked, under half of the shortfall reflects unresolved V genes, and no reason is known for the rest. That table gives V, J and clone size, and the DNA gave D and trimming. Present in this sample are under 850,000 clones, around 15% of which were seen just once. The ten biggest clones cover approximately 0.021% of the sample.

As for this clone: What antigen it recognizes has not been identified. Base qualities are not recorded, but no much larger clone differs from it by a single base.

From each donor, a single peripheral blood sample of approximately 110 mL on average was drawn into heparinised tubes. A BD FACSAria II was used to sort naive, central memory, regulatory and stem cell-like memory CD4+ T cells with a panel that included CD45RO, CCR7, CD25, CD127, CD95 and CD27. All sorted populations exceeded 95% purity. PBMCs were separated immediately by Lymphoprep density gradient centrifugation and were stained directly, without being cultured. To minimize batch effects, samples were stained and sorted in pairs, one healthy donor with one patient per experiment. The chain is assembled from TRBV10-3 and TRBJ1-1; the D gene is possibly TRBD1, with 6 bases matching. This clonotype was sampled from a man younger than 35 with type 1 diabetes. Sequencing was carried out using naive CD4+ T cells from blood. The sample's cell subset or site, from its label and the paper: true naive CD4+ T cells. The CDR3 here reads CAISESLAGETEAFF. At the DNA level, the sequence is TGTGCCATCAGTGAATCCCTCGCAGGGGAAACTGAAGCTTTCTTT.